The 29 T cell receptor beta chains presented below share a single source sample, sequenced in a study of tumor-infiltrating lymphocytes in primary liver carcinoma. Total RNA (roughly 530 ng) served as template for TCR beta cDNA synthesis primed by a constant-region primer. Slightly modified ARM-PCR, run as three nested multiplex PCR rounds, produced the TCR beta libraries. Use of TRBV1-TRBV30 forward primers with a C-beta reverse primer characterized the first two PCR rounds, which lasted about 10 cycles each. TCRdb ran MiXCR on the multiplex PCR reads and lists one entry per CDR3 protein. Of 150,000 to 200,000 distinct CDR3 sequences listed, less than 65% are singletons. Unsorted whole blood served as the source of blood RNA, and germline DNA was extracted as well. Sequenced sample: peripheral blood. The receptors come from a middle-aged man with primary liver carcinoma and hepatitis B virus infection.

This clonotype was picked up many times. This chain connects TRBV6-6 to TRBJ2-3, with D unresolved. The CDR3 is made up of 12 amino acids. Between the trimmed V and J ends, which lost 5 bases and 0 bases, there was a span of 3 bases. CDR1 and CDR2 (germline): MNHNY, SVGAGI (reference sequence). The CDR3 DNA reads TGTGCCAGCAGTCCAAGCACAGATACGCAGTATTTT. This codes for CASSPSTDTQYF.

Concerning this clonotype itself: Mismatch with germline at one junction end may stem from a read error. This chain uses TRBV10-2 with TRBJ2-7, with TRBD1 identical over 7 bases. Germline V lookup: CDR1 WSHSY, CDR2 SAAADI. This CDR3 has 14 residues. CDR3 DNA: TGTGCTTCCGCCGATACAGGGGCTCCCTACGAGCGGTACTTC. Translation gives CASADTGAPYERYF.

This clonotype came up a few times. V and J are TRBV29-1 and TRBJ2-5; D remains unclear. CDR1 and CDR2 from the germline V gene are SQVTM and ANQGSEA. This CDR3 is 11 amino acids long. V shed 5 bases and J shed 3 bases, with 7 bases lying between them. CDR3 amino acids: CSVHREETQYF. The CDR3 nucleotides are TGCAGCGTTCATAGGGAAGAGACCCAGTACTTC.

The gene calls are TRBV10-3 and TRBJ2-1; D unresolved. The CDR3 length is 11 residues. V lost 6 bases and J 7 bases, leaving 7 bases between the germline ends. Germline V gives CDR1 ENHRY, CDR2 SYGVKD. The CDR3 loop is CAIRLVNEQFF. The CDR3 DNA reads TGTGCCATCAGGCTAGTTAATGAGCAGTTCTTC.

In the case of this clonotype: A read error may account for a junction end that differs from germline. The chain employs TRBV11-2 and TRBJ2-7, with D hard to call. Germline values: CDR1 SGHAT, CDR2 FQNNGV. The CDR3 runs to 11 residues. CDR3 residues: CANSLESEQYF. In nucleotides, the CDR3 is TGTGCCAACAGCTTAGAAAGTGAGCAGTACTTC.

To note about this clonotype: The conserved phenylalanine or tryptophan normally closing the CDR3 is absent here, so this likely arose from a read error. No DNA is shown, since the ends of the CDR3 on it are uncertain; the CDR3 is the one TCRdb lists. The genes are TRBV11-2 and TRBJ2-7. The CDR3 comprises 14 residues, both ends counted. CDR1 is SGHAT, CDR2 FQNNGV, per germline. CDR3: CASSLTDGAYVHYI.

As for this clonotype: A much more abundant neighbour one base away suggests this may be a read error. V and J are TRBV24-1 and TRBJ2-3; 7 bases are a match to TRBD1. This CDR3 comprises 15 residues. After removal of 4 bases from V and 0 bases from J, the junction contained 3 bases not matched to a gene. Germline V gene sequence: CDR1 KGHDR, CDR2 SFDVKD. CDR3 in DNA: TGTGCCACCAGTGAAACAGGGGTGAGCACAGATACGCAGTATTTT. Protein sequence: CATSETGVSTDTQYF.

The gene calls are TRBV9 and TRBJ2-3; D is possibly TRBD1 or TRBD2 (5 bases each). Trimming took 3 bases from V and 14 from J, leaving 13 bases between them. The CDR3 contains 11 residues. Looked up from germline, CDR1 is SGDLS and CDR2 is YYNGEE. CDR3 sequence (DNA): TGTGCCAGCAGCGGGGGACGCGGATGGTATTTT. Translation: CASSGGRGWYF.

There are a few counts of this clonotype. The chain has TRBV5-5 and TRBJ1-1, with D possibly being TRBD1 (5 bases). The CDR3 spans 14 residues. Germline-derived CDR1 and CDR2 are SGHKS and YYEKEE (reference sequence). Trimming cost V 4 bases and J 2 bases, with 12 bases left between them. The CDR3 region has the DNA TGTGCCAGCAGCCAGGGACCGGACAACACTGAAGCTTTCTTT. This gives the protein CASSQGPDNTEAFF.

This clonotype has at least ten counts. This chain's CDR3 is CASSRAGDTQYF. CDR3 DNA: TGTGCCAGCAGCAGAGCTGGGGATACGCAGTATTTT. The chain employs TRBV11-3 and TRBJ2-3; D is uncertain. The CDR3 loop spans 12 amino acids. Germline CDR1 reads SGHNT; CDR2 reads YENEEA. V was clipped by 5 bases and J by 6 bases, with 9 bases between them.

With respect to this clonotype: One end of the junction does not line up with germline, which may come from a read error. J is TRBJ2-7 and V is TRBV10-3, with D perhaps TRBD2 (6 bases). The length of the CDR3 is 14 residues. CDR1 is ENHRY, CDR2 SYGVKD, per germline. CDR3 bases: TGTGCCATCAGTGAGTCGATCGGGAGTAACGAGCATTACTTC. Amino acid sequence: CAISESIGSNEHYF.

The rearrangement joins TRBV6-1 to TRBJ2-6; D possibly matches TRBD1 or TRBD2 (5 bases each). The V end was cut by 4 bases, the J end by 0 bases, with 7 bases between. The CDR3 length is 15 residues. Germline V gene sequence: CDR1 MNHNS, CDR2 SASEGT. The CDR3 reads CASSGGISGANVLTF. CDR3 sequence (DNA): TGTGCCAGCAGTGGGGGGATCTCTGGGGCCAACGTCCTGACTTTC.

In this sample, this clonotype turned up many times. The chain employs TRBV11-2 and TRBJ1-2; tentatively, D is TRBD1 (5 bases). The germline V and J ends were trimmed by 0 bases and 8 bases, with 10 bases remaining between them. Germline assignment: CDR1 SGHAT and CDR2 FQNNGV. There are 13 residues in the CDR3. The CDR3 sequence is CASSLEGARGYTF. The CDR3 region has the DNA TGTGCCAGCAGCTTAGAAGGGGCGCGGGGCTACACCTTC.

CDR3 nucleotides: TGTGCCAGCAGCATCTGGTCTTTATGGGAACAGTACTTC. It specifies CASSIWSLWEQYF. The chain recombines TRBV11-2 with TRBJ2-7; D unclear. The length of the CDR3 is 13 residues. V lost 5 bases and J 10 bases, leaving 18 bases between the germline ends. Germline V gene sequence: CDR1 SGHAT, CDR2 FQNNGV.

The chain has TRBV10-3 and TRBJ2-5; possible D gene TRBD1, 6 bases. Germline CDR1 reads ENHRY; CDR2 reads SYGVKD. This CDR3 is built from 13 residues. Trimming cost V 7 bases and J 4 bases, with 13 bases left between them. The CDR3 DNA is TGTGCCATCACCTCAGGGGTCTCAGAGACCCAGTACTTC. As protein: CAITSGVSETQYF.

Of note for this clonotype: No conserved phenylalanine or tryptophan ends this CDR3, so it is likely a read error. The chain recombines TRBV6-1 with TRBJ2-1, with 7 bases lining up with TRBD2. Germline CDR1 is MNHNS and CDR2 is SASEGT. The CDR3 is 13 residues long. The V gene end was trimmed by 5 bases and the J gene end by 8 bases; junction bases not matched to a gene: 6. CDR3: CASSTRLAHEQFL. In nucleotides, the CDR3 is TGTGCCAGCAGTACACGACTAGCCCATGAGCAGTTCTTA.

As to this clonotype: A junction boundary mismatches the germline segment, possibly from a read error. V gene TRBV11-2 combines with J gene TRBJ2-7, with 7 bases that match TRBD2. The CDR3 is 15 amino acids. The V gene's germline CDR1 is SGHAT and CDR2 FQNNGV. For the CDR3, the DNA is TGTGCAAGCAGATTTGCTAGCGGCTGGTCCTACGAGCAGTACTTC. Protein: CASRFASGWSYEQYF.

The CDR3 here is CASSEQRDYTFGEQYF. CDR3 nucleotide sequence: TGTGCCAGCAGCGAACAGAGGGACTATACGTTCGGAGAGCAGTACTTC. The chain recombines TRBV4-2 with TRBJ2-7; 7 positions agree with TRBD2. V gave up 5 bases and J gave up 7 bases; unmatched junction bases: 17. The CDR3 is made up of 16 amino acids. Germline loops: CDR1 LGHNA, CDR2 YNFKEQ.

In regard to this clonotype: The germline gene is not matched at one end of the junction; a read error may be the cause. The chain recombines TRBV6-1 with TRBJ1-5; possible D gene TRBD1, 5 bases. CDR3 length equals 14 residues. Germline CDR1 is MNHNS and CDR2 is SASEGT. In DNA form, the CDR3 reads TGTGCCAGCAAAGGGGTTGAGGGCAATCAGCCCCAGGATTTT. This translates into CASKGVEGNQPQDF.

This clonotype was recorded a few times. The V call is TRBV5-1, the J call TRBJ1-4; no clear D. CDR1 is SGHRS and CDR2 is YFSETQ in the germline V gene. The CDR3 runs 15 residues. The V gene lost 0 bases and the J gene lost 4 bases, with 10 bases spanning the gap. CDR3 nucleotides: TGCGCCAGCAGCTTGGTGTCAGCGGTTAATGAAAAACTGTTTTTT. Residues: CASSLVSAVNEKLFF. The full variable domain, rest sourced from reference TRBV5-1 and TRBJ1-4, is KAGVTQTPRYLIKTRGQQVTLSCSPISGHRSVSWYQQTPGQGLQFLFEYFSETQRNKGNFPGRFSGRQFSNSRSEMNVSTLELGDSALYLCASSLVSAVNEKLFFGSGTQLSVL.

The J gene is TRBJ2-7, the V gene TRBV4-1; either TRBD1 or TRBD2 may supply D (5 bases each). Trimming shortened V by 0 bases and J by 12 bases, and 24 bases separated the two germline ends. The germline gives CDR1 MGHRA, CDR2 YSYEKL. The CDR3 extends over 16 amino acids. The CDR3 loop reads CASSQEVATATYGRYF. The DNA for the CDR3 is TGCGCCAGCAGCCAAGAAGTAGCGACAGCTACCTACGGGCGGTACTTC.

The rearrangement joins TRBV5-4 to TRBJ2-4; possible D gene TRBD1, 5 bases. V lost 3 bases to trimming and J lost 2 bases, with 9 bases between them. Germline values: CDR1 SGHNT, CDR2 YYREEE (reference sequence). CDR3 length: 14 amino acids. The CDR3 DNA sequence: TGTGCCAGCAGCTCAGACAGTTCCAAAAACATTCAGTACTTC. Protein sequence: CASSSDSSKNIQYF.

V usage is TRBV10-3 and J usage is TRBJ1-6; TRBD1 is a possible D gene (5 bases). CDR3 length equals 16 residues. With 0 bases removed from V and 4 bases from J, the gap between germline ends came to 10 bases. The germline CDR1 and CDR2 sequences are ENHRY and SYGVKD. The CDR3: CAISESKDNYNSPLHF. CDR3 sequence (DNA): TGTGCCATCAGTGAGTCGAAGGACAATTATAATTCACCCCTCCACTTT.

For this clonotype: This likely comes from a read error, as the CDR3 has no conserved phenylalanine or tryptophan at its end. The limits of the CDR3 on the DNA are not certain, so only TCRdb's listed CDR3 is given. V is TRBV11-2 and J is TRBJ2-2; whether TRBD1, the table's D call, matches the DNA was not checked. 15 amino acids form the CDR3, both terminal residues included. CDR1 and CDR2 from the germline V gene are SGHAT and FQNNGV. CDR3 sequence: CASSPATRNTGELYL.

As to this clonotype: A read error may produce the germline difference seen at one junction end. The chain links TRBV6-6 to TRBJ2-1; a possible D gene is TRBD1 (6 bases). The CDR3 spans 14 residues. The germline V gene encodes CDR1 MNHNY and CDR2 SVGAGI (reference sequence). The CDR3 region has the DNA TGTGCCAGCCGCAGGACAGAGAGCTACAATAAGCAGTTCTTC. Its protein product is CASRRTESYNKQFF.

A remark on this clonotype: One base away lies a much larger clone, so this may be a sequencing read error. This chain links TRBV11-2 with TRBJ2-1, with a tentative D call TRBD1 (6 bases). The CDR3 has 18 residues. V dropped 4 bases and J dropped 7 bases, with 26 bases sitting between them. The germline CDR1 and CDR2 sequences are SGHAT and FQNNGV. The CDR3: CASSSTSGMGHSSNEQFF. The CDR3 nucleotides are TGTGCCAGCAGCTCCACTTCCGGTATGGGACACAGTAGTAATGAGCAGTTCTTC.

The chain employs TRBV5-1 and TRBJ2-5, with TRBD1 matching 7 bases. From germline, CDR1 is SGHRS and CDR2 YFSETQ. There are 14 residues in the CDR3. Unmatched junction bases numbered 10, after V lost 4 bases and J lost 7 bases. The CDR3 loop reads CASSPNRTGATQYF. Written as DNA, the CDR3 is TGCGCCAGCAGCCCTAACCGAACAGGGGCGACCCAGTACTTC. Variable domain in full (rest from reference TRBV5-1 and TRBJ2-5): KAGVTQTPRYLIKTRGQQVTLSCSPISGHRSVSWYQQTPGQGLQFLFEYFSETQRNKGNFPGRFSGRQFSNSRSEMNVSTLELGDSALYLCASSPNRTGATQYFGPGTRLLVL.

Only a few counts were recorded for this clonotype. The V call is TRBV11-2, the J call TRBJ1-3; D gene uncertain. Trimming took 0 bases from V and 3 from J, leaving 9 bases between them. CDR3 length: 15 residues. CDR1 and CDR2 from the germline V gene are SGHAT and FQNNGV. In DNA, the CDR3 is TGTGCCAGCAGCTTAGATCTGGAAGTTGGAAACACCATATATTTT. Amino acids: CASSLDLEVGNTIYF.

This clonotype came up a few times. The chain links TRBV7-9 to TRBJ2-5; weak D call: TRBD1 (6 bases). Germline V gene sequence: CDR1 SEHNR, CDR2 FQNEAQ (reference sequence). The CDR3 is made up of 15 amino acids. Trimming removed 2 bases at V and 4 bases at J, with 14 bases between. The CDR3 DNA is TGTGCCAGCAGCTTACCGAGGGGGTACCGAGAGACCCAGTACTTC. Translation: CASSLPRGYRETQYF.